This TCR beta chain was sequenced during a study of PD-L1 blockade in urothelial cancer. As for the study in general: Median blood clonality was around 0.08, with under 100,000 unique TCRs.

As for time point: pretreatment peripheral blood. The CDR3 extends over 15 amino acids. Germline V lookup: CDR1 SGDLS, CDR2 YYNGEE. Trimming pared 3 bases from V and 11 bases from J, leaving 22 bases between. Assay used: immunoSEQ multiplex PCR; TCRdb lists only in-frame clones, some missing. The sample records 130,000 or so clones, less than 85% being singletons. The receptor was isolated from a man in his fifties with urothelial cancer. This chain links TRBV9 with TRBJ2-3; D ambiguous. The specimen was PBMCs, collected around atezolizumab (anti-PD-L1) treatment. CDR3 in amino acids: CASSGRKSPNRGQYF. The CDR3 nucleotides read TGTGCCAGCAGCGGCCGCAAAAGCCCCAACCGCGGGCAGTATTTT. The full variable domain, completed using reference TRBV9 and TRBJ2-3, is DSGVTQTPKHLITATGQRVTLRCSPRSGDLSVYWYQQSLDQGLQFLIQYYNGEERAKGNILERFSAQQFPDLHSELNLSSLELGDSALYFCASSGRKSPNRGQYFGPGTRLTVL.